This TCR beta chain appears in the sequencing data of a study of CXCR3-negative and CXCR3-positive naive CD8 T cells. Overall study findings and caveats: Compared with CXCR3-negative naive cells, CXCR3-positive naive cells showed more hydrophobic TRB CDR3s. Naive cells that were CXCR3-negative or CXCR3-positive used TRBV-TRBJ genes alike, while memory cells diverged. Each naive subset displayed comparably high diversity, whereas memory CD8+ cells displayed much lower diversity.

UMI labels and 5' RACE were used to prepare the TRB cDNA libraries. For each CDR3 protein, TCRdb gives one entry from its re-call of the 5' RACE reads, without DNA. This sample's clone table lists under 150,000 distinct CDR3 sequences. Concerning this clonotype itself: Its antigen is undetermined.

Every CD8+ T cell subset underwent triplicate sorting at under 350,000 cells apiece. Per germline, CDR1 SEHNR and CDR2 FQNEAQ (reference sequence). CDR3 length equals 14 residues. The clonotype originates from a human donor in good health. Some clones in this sample may be carry-over from other donors' samples. The sample was naive CXCR3+ CD8+ T cells from blood. Subset described: CD45RO-CCR7+CD27+CD95- naive CD8+ T cells expressing CXCR3 (TNR3+). The chain links TRBV7-9 to TRBJ2-7; TCRdb names TRBD1, which stays unverified in the absence of DNA. CDR3 residues: CASSSTLTGNEQYF.